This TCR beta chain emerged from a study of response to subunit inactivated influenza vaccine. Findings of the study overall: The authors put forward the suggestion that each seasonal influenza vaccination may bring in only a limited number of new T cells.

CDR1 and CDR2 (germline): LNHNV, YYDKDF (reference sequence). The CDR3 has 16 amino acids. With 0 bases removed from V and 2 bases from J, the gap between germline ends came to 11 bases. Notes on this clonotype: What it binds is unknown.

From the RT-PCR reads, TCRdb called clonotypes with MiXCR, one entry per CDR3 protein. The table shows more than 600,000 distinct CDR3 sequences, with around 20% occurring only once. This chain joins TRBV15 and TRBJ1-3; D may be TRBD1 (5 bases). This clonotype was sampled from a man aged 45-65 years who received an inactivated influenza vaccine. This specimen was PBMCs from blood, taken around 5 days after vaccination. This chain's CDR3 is CATSREWGRAGNTIYF. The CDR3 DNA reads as TGTGCCACCAGCAGAGAATGGGGCAGGGCTGGAAACACCATATATTTT.